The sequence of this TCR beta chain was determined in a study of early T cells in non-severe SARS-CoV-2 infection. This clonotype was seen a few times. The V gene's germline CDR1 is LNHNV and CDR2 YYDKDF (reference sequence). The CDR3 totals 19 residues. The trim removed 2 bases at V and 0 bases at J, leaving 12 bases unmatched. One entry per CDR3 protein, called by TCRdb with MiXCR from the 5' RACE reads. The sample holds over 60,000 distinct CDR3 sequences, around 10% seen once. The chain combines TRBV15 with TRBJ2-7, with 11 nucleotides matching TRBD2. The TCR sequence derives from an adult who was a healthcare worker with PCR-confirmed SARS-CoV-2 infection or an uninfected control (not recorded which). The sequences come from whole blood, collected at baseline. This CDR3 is CATSRSGLAGVRSSYEQYF. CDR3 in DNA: TGTGCCACCAGCAGATCTGGACTAGCGGGCGTCCGAAGCTCCTACGAGCAGTACTTC. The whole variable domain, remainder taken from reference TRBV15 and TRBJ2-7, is DAMVIQNPRYQVTQFGKPVTLSCSQTLNHNVMYWYQQKSSQAPKLLFHYYDKDFNNEADTPDNFQSRRPNTSFCFLDIRSPGLGDTAMYLCATSRSGLAGVRSSYEQYFGPGTRLTVT.